Listed here is a single T cell receptor (beta chain). The V end was cut by 4 bases, the J end by 4 bases, with 16 bases between. This CDR3 comprises 14 residues. CDR1 and CDR2 from the germline V gene are SQVTM and ANQGSEA. This sample is part of a study of blood T cell repertoires in COVID-19. On the study more broadly: The origin of the acute and convalescent COVID-19 samples was the United States, Italy and Spain. T cells, B-cell-depleted T cells, or PBMCs provided the cDNA or gDNA that served as material.

Original processing methods: Nucleated cell counts were estimated from reference gene primer amplification. Generated by immunoSEQ multiplex PCR, the TCRdb table keeps only in-frame clones and is missing some. D and trimming were read from the DNA, whereas the V and J calls and clone size are those reported in that table. The sample lists tens of thousands of clones, 88% occurring once. This chain joins TRBV29-1 and TRBJ1-1; D uncertain. The sequence was collected from a man aged 45-65 years with active COVID-19. The sequenced sample was peripheral blood. The CDR3 reads CSVVQLLSGTEAFF. As DNA, the CDR3 is TGCAGCGTTGTACAGCTGCTAAGTGGCACTGAAGCTTTCTTT.